Sequencing of this T cell receptor beta chain was carried out in a study of Tregs in tolerant kidney transplant recipients. As for this clone: Its target is not known.

CD4+CD25+CD127- Tregs, CD4+CD25- non-Tregs, CD4 and CD8 cells were sorted. The CDR3 sequence is 14 residues long. V lost 5 bases, J lost 6 bases, and 4 bases stayed unmatched. Germline V lookup: CDR1 SGHTA, CDR2 FQGNSA. Produced via immunoSEQ multiplex PCR; TCRdb's table is partial and in-frame only. Among some 90,000 clones, 85% to 95% were seen once, and the ten largest hold roughly 4.3%. The study's findings and limits: This study did not directly address biological reproducibility.

Source material: CD8+ T cells from blood. This chain links TRBV7-2 with TRBJ2-3, with TRBD1 matching over 11 bases. This receptor was identified in a human donor in good health. This CDR3 reads CASSTGQGVDTQYF. The CDR3, as DNA: TGTGCCAGCAGCACGGGACAGGGGGTTGATACGCAGTATTTT.